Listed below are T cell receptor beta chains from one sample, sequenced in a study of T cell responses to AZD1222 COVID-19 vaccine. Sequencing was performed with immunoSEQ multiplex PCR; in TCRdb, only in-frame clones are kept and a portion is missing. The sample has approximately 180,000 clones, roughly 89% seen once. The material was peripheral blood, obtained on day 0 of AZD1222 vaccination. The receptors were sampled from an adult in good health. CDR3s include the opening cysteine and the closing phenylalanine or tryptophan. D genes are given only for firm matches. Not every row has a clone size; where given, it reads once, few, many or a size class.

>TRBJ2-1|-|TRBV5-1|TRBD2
TGCGCCAGCAGAACCGGGACTAGCGGGACAAACCACAATGAGCAGTTCTTC
CASRTGTSGTNHNEQFF
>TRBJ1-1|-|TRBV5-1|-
TGCGCCAGCAGCTTGGGACAGCTGGCTGTTGGGAACACTGAAGCTTTCTTT
CASSLGQLAVGNTEAFF
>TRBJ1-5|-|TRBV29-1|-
TGCAGCGTTGTTACAGGGAGCAATCAGCCCCAGCATTTT
CSVVTGSNQPQHF
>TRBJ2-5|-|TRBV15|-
TGTGCCACCAGCAGAGAGAGGGACCAAGAGACCCAGTACTTC
CATSRERDQETQYF
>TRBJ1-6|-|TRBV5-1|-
TGCGCCAGCACGCCCGAAGGGGGATATAATTCACCCCTCCACTTT
CASTPEGGYNSPLHF
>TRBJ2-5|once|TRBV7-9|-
TGTGCCAGCATTCAATATCAGACCCAGTACTTC
CASIQYQTQYF
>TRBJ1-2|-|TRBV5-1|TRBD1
TGCGCCAGCAGATCCGGGACAGGGGGGAACTATGGCTACACCTTC
CASRSGTGGNYGYTF
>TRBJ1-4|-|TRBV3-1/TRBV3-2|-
TGTGCCAGCAGCCAAAACCTCAGGGTAACTAATGAAAAACTGTTTTTT
CASSQNLRVTNEKLFF
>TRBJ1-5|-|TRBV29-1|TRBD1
TGCAGCGTGGAGACAGGGAACGGTCAGCCCCAGCATTTT
CSVETGNGQPQHF
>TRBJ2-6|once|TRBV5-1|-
TGCGCCAGCAGCTTGGACGACAGTGCCTCTGGGGCCAACGTCCTGACTTTC
CASSLDDSASGANVLTF
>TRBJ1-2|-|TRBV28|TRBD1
TGTGCCAGCAGTTTATCGACAGGGGTCGACTATGGCTACACCTTC
CASSLSTGVDYGYTF
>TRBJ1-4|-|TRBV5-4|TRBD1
TGTGCCAGCAGCCGGGGACAGGGTGTCCCTAGGGTTGAAAAACTGTTTTTT
CASSRGQGVPRVEKLFF
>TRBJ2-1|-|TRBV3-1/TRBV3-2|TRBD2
TGTGCCAGCAGCCACGGGACTAGCGTCAATGAGCAGTTCTTC
CASSHGTSVNEQFF
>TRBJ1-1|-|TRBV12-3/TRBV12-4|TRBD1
TGTGCCAGCAGTGGACAGGGCCAGGGTGAAGCTTTCTTT
CASSGQGQGEAFF
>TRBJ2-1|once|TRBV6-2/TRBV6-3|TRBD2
TGTGCCAGCAGCACCGGGACTAGCGGGAGACCCAATGAGCAGTTCTTC
CASSTGTSGRPNEQFF
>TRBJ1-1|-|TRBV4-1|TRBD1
TGCGCCAGCAGCCAAGATGGACAGGGTATCACTGAAGCTTTCTTT
CASSQDGQGITEAFF
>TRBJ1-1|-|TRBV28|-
TGTGCCAGCATTGACTGGGACCAAGGCTTCACTGAAGCTTTCTTT
CASIDWDQGFTEAFF
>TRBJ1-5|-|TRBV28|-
TGTGCCAGCAGTTTAACACCCCCGAAGCCCCAGCATTTT
CASSLTPPKPQHF
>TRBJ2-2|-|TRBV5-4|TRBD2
TGTGCCAGCAGCTTGGGTCTAGCGGGGGGCCTTCCGGGGTCTGGGGAGCTGTTTTTT
CASSLGLAGGLPGSGELFF
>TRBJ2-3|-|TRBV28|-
TGTGCCAGCAGGCGGTCGTTGGATACGCAGTATTTT
CASRRSLDTQYF
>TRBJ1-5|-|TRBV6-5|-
TGTGCCAGCAGTCCACGATGGGGCAATCAGCCCCAGCATTTT
CASSPRWGNQPQHF
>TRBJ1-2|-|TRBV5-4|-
TGTGCCAGCAGCTTGGAATCTCCACTCTATGGCTACACCTTC
CASSLESPLYGYTF
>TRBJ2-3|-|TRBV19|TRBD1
TGTGCCAGTAGTATACTTCTCCAGGGGGCATATACGCAGTATTTT
CASSILLQGAYTQYF
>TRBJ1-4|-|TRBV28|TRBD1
TGTGCCAGCAGGTCCGACAGGGATGGAGAAAAACTGTTTTTT
CASRSDRDGEKLFF
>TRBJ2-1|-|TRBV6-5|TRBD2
TGTGCCAGCAGCCTCGGGGGGGAGCAGTTCTTC
CASSLGGEQFF
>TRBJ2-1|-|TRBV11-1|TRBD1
TGTGCCAGCAGTACCCAGGGGGCCCGGGAGCAGTTCTTC
CASSTQGAREQFF